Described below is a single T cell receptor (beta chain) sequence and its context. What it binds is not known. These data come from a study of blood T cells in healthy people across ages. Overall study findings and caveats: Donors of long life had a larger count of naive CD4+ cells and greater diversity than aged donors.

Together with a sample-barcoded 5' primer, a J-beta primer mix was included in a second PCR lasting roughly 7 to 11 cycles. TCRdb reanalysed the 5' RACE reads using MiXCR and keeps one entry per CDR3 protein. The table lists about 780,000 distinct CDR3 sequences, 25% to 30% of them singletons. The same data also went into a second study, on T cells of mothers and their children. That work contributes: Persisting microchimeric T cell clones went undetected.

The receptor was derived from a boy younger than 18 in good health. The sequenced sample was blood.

The CDR3 sequence: CASSPGQGYGGQYF. The CDR3 DNA follows: TGTGCCAGCAGCCCCGGACAGGGATACGGTGGGCAGTATTTT. V and J are TRBV7-3 and TRBJ2-3; 8 positions agree with TRBD1. CDR1 and CDR2 from the germline V gene are SGHTA and FQGTGA. The J segment lost 11 bases and the V segment lost 5 bases, leaving 12 bases of the junction unmatched. This CDR3 has 14 residues.